This T cell receptor beta chain was captured by sequencing in a study of T cell repertoires in cytomegalovirus infection. Study-level background: An indication of both CMV infection and matching HLA type came from public TCR beta signatures. Study findings and constraints: The cumulative frequency of public TCR beta families identified carriers of CMV plus the relevant HLA. Dominant in the ex vivo response were TCR beta clonotypes restricted by HLA-C and specific for CMV.

This clonotype was observed a few times. Its antigen is undetermined. TCRdb reprocessed the reads via MiXCR and lists one record per CDR3 protein. This table holds 630,000 or so distinct CDR3 sequences, roughly 24% found once. Trimming pared 6 bases from V and 5 bases from J, leaving 13 bases between. The germline CDR1 and CDR2 sequences are MNHNY and SVGAGI (reference sequence). The CDR3 extends over 13 amino acids. The chain combines TRBV6-6 with TRBJ2-5; D is perhaps TRBD2 (5 bases). The sequence was obtained from a human donor in good health (CMV status not recorded). Some clones in this sample may be carry-over from other donors' samples. The sequenced material came from CD8+ T cells from PBMCs. CDR3 region: CASSTGWEETQYF. The CDR3 nucleotides read TGTGCCAGCAGCACGGGTTGGGAGGAGACCCAGTACTTC.